The rows below give T cell receptor beta chains drawn from one sample of a study of PD-1 blockade in mismatch repair-deficient tumors. These receptors lack a known antigen. TCRdb keeps only in-frame clones here, not all; method: immunoSEQ multiplex PCR. The repertoire holds about 15,000 clones, about 85% seen once, with roughly 4.4% in the top ten. The material sequenced was cells cultured in vitro, taken from a patient treated with pembrolizumab. Every receptor here comes from an adult with mismatch repair-deficient cancer. CDR3s include the opening cysteine and the closing phenylalanine or tryptophan. A D gene is named only where the DNA matches it firmly. For some rows the clone size is stated as once, few or many, or as a class when expanded; others skip it.

CAWRYRAANTEAFF TGTGCCTGGAGGTACAGGGCGGCGAACACTGAAGCTTTCTTT TRBJ1-1 NA NA TRBV30
CASSPSGSSYEQYF TGTGCCAGCAGTCCTAGCGGTTCCTCCTACGAGCAGTACTTC TRBJ2-7 NA TRBD2 TRBV28
CASSVRDITDTQYF TGTGCCAGCAGCGTTCGAGACATCACAGATACGCAGTATTTT TRBJ2-3 NA NA TRBV9
CASSTGIGQPQHF TGTGCCAGTAGTACAGGGATAGGTCAGCCCCAGCATTTT TRBJ1-5 NA NA TRBV19
CASSRTGVTYEQYF TGTGCCAGTAGTAGGACAGGGGTAACCTACGAGCAGTACTTC TRBJ2-7 once TRBD1 TRBV19
CASSKKETGHYGYTF TGCGCCAGCAGCAAGAAAGAGACAGGGCACTATGGCTACACCTTC TRBJ1-2 NA TRBD1 TRBV10-1
CASSSRDKDNEQFF TGTGCCAGCAGTTCCCGGGACAAAGACAATGAGCAGTTCTTC TRBJ2-1 NA NA TRBV27
CASSPGLSPYNGYTF TGTGCCAGTAGTCCGGGACTCAGTCCTTACAATGGCTACACCTTC TRBJ1-2 NA NA TRBV19
CASSLGWAIFESSGANVLTF TGTGCCAGCAGTTTAGGCTGGGCCATATTCGAGAGCTCTGGGGCCAACGTCCTGACTTTC TRBJ2-6 NA NA TRBV27
CASRIADRGDYEQYF TGTGCCAGTCGGATCGCGGACAGGGGAGACTACGAGCAGTACTTC TRBJ2-7 few TRBD1 TRBV19
CASSQSSANTEAFF TGCGCCAGCAGCCAAAGCTCAGCGAACACTGAAGCTTTCTTT TRBJ1-1 NA NA TRBV5-1
CSVVEGTYEQYF TGCAGCGTTGTGGAGGGAACCTACGAGCAGTACTTC TRBJ2-7 NA NA TRBV29-1